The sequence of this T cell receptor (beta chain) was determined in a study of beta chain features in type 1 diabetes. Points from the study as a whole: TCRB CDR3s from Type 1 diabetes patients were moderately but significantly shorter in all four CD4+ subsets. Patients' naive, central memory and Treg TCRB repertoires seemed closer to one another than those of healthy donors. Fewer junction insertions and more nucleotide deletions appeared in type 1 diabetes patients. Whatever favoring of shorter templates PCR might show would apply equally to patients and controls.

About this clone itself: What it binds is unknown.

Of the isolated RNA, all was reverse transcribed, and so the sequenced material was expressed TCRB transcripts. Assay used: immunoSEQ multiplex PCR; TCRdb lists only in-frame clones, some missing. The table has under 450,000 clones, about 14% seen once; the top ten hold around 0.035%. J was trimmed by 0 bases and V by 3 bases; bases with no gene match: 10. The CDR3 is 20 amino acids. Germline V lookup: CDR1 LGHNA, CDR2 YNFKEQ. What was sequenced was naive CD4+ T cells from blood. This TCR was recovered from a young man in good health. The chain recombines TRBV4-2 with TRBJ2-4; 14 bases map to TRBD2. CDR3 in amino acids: CASSQRPTGLAGVAKNIQYF. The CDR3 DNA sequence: TGTGCCAGCAGCCAGCGCCCTACGGGACTAGCGGGGGTAGCCAAAAACATTCAGTACTTC.